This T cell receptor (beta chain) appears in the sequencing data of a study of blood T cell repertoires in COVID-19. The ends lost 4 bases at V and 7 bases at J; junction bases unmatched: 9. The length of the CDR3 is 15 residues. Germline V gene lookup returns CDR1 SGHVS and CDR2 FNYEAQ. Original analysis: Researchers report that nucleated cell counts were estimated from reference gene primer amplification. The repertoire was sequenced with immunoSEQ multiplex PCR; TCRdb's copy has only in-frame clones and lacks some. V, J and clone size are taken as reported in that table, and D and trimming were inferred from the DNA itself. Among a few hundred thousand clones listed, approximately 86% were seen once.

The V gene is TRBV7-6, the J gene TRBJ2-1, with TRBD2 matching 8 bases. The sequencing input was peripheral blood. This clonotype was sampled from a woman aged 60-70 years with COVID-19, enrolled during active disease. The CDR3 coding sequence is TGTGCCAGCAGCTCCACTACTGAGCGGGGGAATGAGCAGTTCTTC. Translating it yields CASSSTTERGNEQFF.